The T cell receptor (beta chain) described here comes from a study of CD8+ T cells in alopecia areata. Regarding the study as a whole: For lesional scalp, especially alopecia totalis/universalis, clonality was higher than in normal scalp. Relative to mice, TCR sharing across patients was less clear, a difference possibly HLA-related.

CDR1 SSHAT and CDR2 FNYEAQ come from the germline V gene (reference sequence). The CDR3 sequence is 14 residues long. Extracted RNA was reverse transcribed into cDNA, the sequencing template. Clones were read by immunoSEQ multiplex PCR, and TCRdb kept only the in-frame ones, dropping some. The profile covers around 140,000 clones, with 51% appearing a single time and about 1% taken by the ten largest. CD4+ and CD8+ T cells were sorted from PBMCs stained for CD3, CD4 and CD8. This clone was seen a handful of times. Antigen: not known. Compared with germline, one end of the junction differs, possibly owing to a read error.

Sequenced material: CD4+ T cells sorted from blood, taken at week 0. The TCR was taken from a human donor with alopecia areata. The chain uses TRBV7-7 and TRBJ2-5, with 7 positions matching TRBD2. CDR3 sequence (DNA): TGTGCTAGCAGTTCCGGGACGGGAGGAGAGACCCAGTACTTC. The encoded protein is CASSSGTGGETQYF.